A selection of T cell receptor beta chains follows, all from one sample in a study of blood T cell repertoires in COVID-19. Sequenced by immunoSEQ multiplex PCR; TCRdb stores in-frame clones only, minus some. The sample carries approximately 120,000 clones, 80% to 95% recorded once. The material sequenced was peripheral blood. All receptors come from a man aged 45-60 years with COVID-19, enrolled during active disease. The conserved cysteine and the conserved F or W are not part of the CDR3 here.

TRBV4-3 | ASSQDFAAGELF
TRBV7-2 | ASSFNSYEQY
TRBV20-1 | SASFSGTDTQY
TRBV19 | ASSRGGQSNTEAF
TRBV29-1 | ISTGSRSDTEAF
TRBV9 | ASSVGLAGLNTGELF
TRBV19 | ASSTSYGSNQPQH
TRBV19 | ASTPTGDTEAF
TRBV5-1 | ASSLATSGSRTGELF
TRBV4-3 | ASSQRTSRDEQF
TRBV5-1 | ASSLRTSGSLDTQY
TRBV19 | ASSSRETQY
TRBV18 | ASSPRPPTSGSYEQF
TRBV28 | ASSPGAPAREKLF
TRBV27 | ASSLYGRGRVTEAF
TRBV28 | ASRTSGTGGEKLF
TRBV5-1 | ASSDVGTGLNTGELF
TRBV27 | ASSPGTGGSGYT
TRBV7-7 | ASSLGAGEVGEQF
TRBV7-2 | ASSYDRMRNTEAF
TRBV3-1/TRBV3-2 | ASSSETGDRETYGYT
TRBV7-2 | ASSLRAAATDTQY
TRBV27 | ASSSGIGNTIY
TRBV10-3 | AISELGGSGNQPQH
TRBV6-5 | ASRLAVTDTQY
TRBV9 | ASSVTGSAEAF
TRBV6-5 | ASRTGSYNEQF
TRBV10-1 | ASGRTGARSNQPQH
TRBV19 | ASSILPSGSSYNEQF
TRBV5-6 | ASSLNRWNEKLF
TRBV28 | ASSPSGLGTDTQY
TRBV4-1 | ASSQYIGGRDEQY
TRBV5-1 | ASSLGANNEQF
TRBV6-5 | ASSYGSGQETQY
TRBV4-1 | ASSQGDRGLQETQY
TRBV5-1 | ASRWTGGAYNEQF
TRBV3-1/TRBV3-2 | ASSQTGRMTGELF
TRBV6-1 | ASSEREAVSVNEQF
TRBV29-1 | SVVRLAGDRETQY
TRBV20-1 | SSAQETQY
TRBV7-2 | ASSLPRTGPIYEQY
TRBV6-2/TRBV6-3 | ASSRGGSNTEAF